Below, 4 T cell receptor beta chains from the same sample are listed, as sequenced in a study of CD8 T cells in ankylosing spondylitis. General study findings and limits: Seemingly characteristic of ankylosing spondylitis blood was a TCR beta motif consisting of several highly homologous variants.

TCRdb fed the 5' RACE reads into MiXCR, producing one record per CDR3 protein. Of over 450,000 distinct CDR3 sequences in the sample, about 13% were seen once. These receptors are not linked to any known antigen. Sequenced input: blood, either unsorted or a sorted T cell fraction (not recorded which). The origin of the receptors is a male donor with ankylosing spondylitis.

This clonotype has more than one count but fewer than ten. This chain links TRBV7-2 with TRBJ2-7; 8 bases fit TRBD1. V gave up 5 bases and J gave up 3 bases; unmatched junction bases: 12. CDR3 length equals 16 residues. Germline CDR1 reads SGHTA; CDR2 reads FQGNSA. The CDR3 coding sequence is TGTGCCAGCAGCCCCGACGGGACAGGTCCCTTCTACGAGCAGTACTTC. Protein product: CASSPDGTGPFYEQYF.

This clonotype occurred many times. This chain uses TRBV12-3 or TRBV12-4 with TRBJ2-5; TRBD2 matches 12 bases. The CDR3 is 16 residues long. Trimming took 6 bases from V and 2 from J; bases not matched to a gene: 7. This chain's CDR3 is CASSPSTSGRQETQYF. As DNA, the CDR3 is TGTGCCAGCAGCCCATCTACTAGCGGGAGGCAAGAGACCCAGTACTTC.

This clonotype was counted a few times. This chain joins TRBV2 and TRBJ1-2; possibly TRBD1 for D (6 bases). V gave up 5 bases and J gave up 2 bases, with 18 bases separating them. CDR3 size: 16 residues. Germline-derived CDR1 and CDR2 are SNHLY and FYNNEI. This CDR3 reads CASSPRGGNGNYGYTF. The DNA of the CDR3 is TGTGCCAGCAGTCCCCGGGGGGGCAACGGGAACTATGGCTACACCTTC.

Many counts were recorded for this clonotype. The CDR3: CASSLDRGYTDTQYF. The CDR3, as DNA: TGTGCCAGCAGCTTAGACAGGGGCTACACAGATACGCAGTATTTT. The chain uses TRBV7-2 and TRBJ2-3, with TRBD1 matching 7 bases. V gave up 1 base and J gave up 2 bases; unmatched junction bases: 3. The CDR3 covers 15 residues. Germline CDR1 is SGHTA and CDR2 is FQGNSA.